These 25 T cell receptor beta chains were sequenced from one sample in a study of cytomegalovirus exposure and HLA in healthy donors. Use of 60 Vbeta and 13 Jbeta primers characterized the PCR. Sequencing used immunoSEQ multiplex PCR; TCRdb keeps in-frame clones, though not all of them. The top ten hold approximately 3.7% of the sample, which has 180,000 or so clones, 77% seen once. The sequenced sample was PBMCs. Receptors originate from a woman aged 55-70 years in good health and CMV-seropositive.

About this clone itself: Other DNA sequences in the same sample also yield this CDR3. V gene TRBV19 combines with J gene TRBJ1-1, with D possibly TRBD1 on 5 matching bases. The CDR3 loop spans 14 amino acids. Per the germline V gene, CDR1 is LNHDA and CDR2 is SQIVND (reference sequence). The V end was cut by 2 bases, the J end by 1 base, with 8 bases between. CDR3 in amino acids: CASSIQGPNTEAFF. The DNA of the CDR3 is TGTGCCAGTAGTATACAGGGTCCGAACACTGAAGCTTTCTTT.

The rearrangement links TRBV18 to TRBJ1-6; TRBD1 is a possible D gene (6 bases). Germline V gene lookup returns CDR1 KGHSH and CDR2 LQKENI. The V end lost 6 bases, the J end lost 7 bases, and 16 bases lay between the germline ends. This CDR3 has 15 residues. DNA for the CDR3: TGTGCCAGCTCTGTGTCAGGGGCTGGAAATTCACCCCTCCACTTT. It encodes CASSVSGAGNSPLHF.

This clone has more than one count but fewer than ten. This chain links TRBV28 with TRBJ2-7, with TRBD2 matching over 7 bases. J gave up 1 base and V 4 bases, and 7 bases lay outside the gene matches. This CDR3 comprises 15 residues. Per the germline V gene, CDR1 is MDHEN and CDR2 is SYDVKM. The DNA for the CDR3 is TGTGCCAGCAGTTCCACCGGGACTAATTCCTACGAGCAGTACTTC. The encoded protein is CASSSTGTNSYEQYF.

J is TRBJ2-2 and V is TRBV7-6; no clear D gene. This CDR3 is built from 14 residues. In germline, CDR1 is SGHVS, CDR2 FNYEAQ. Between the trimmed V and J ends, which lost 1 base and 1 base, there was a span of 4 bases. CDR3 loop: CASSLGQNTGELFF. CDR3 DNA: TGTGCCAGCAGCTTAGGTCAGAACACCGGGGAGCTGTTTTTT.

The V and J genes are TRBV7-2 and TRBJ1-6, with D possibly being TRBD1 (6 bases). The CDR3 covers 15 residues. Trimming removed 5 bases at V and 8 bases at J, with 16 bases between. Looked up from germline, CDR1 is SGHTA and CDR2 is FQGNSA. The CDR3 loop is CASSQQGFGDSPLHF. The CDR3 nucleotides read TGTGCCAGCAGCCAGCAGGGGTTTGGTGATTCACCCCTCCACTTT.

The chain uses TRBV7-9 and TRBJ1-1; D is unclear. V lost 2 bases to trimming and J lost 6 bases, with 7 bases between them. The germline V gene encodes CDR1 SEHNR and CDR2 FQNEAQ (reference sequence). The CDR3 length is 12 residues. CDR3 sequence: CASSLMAAEAFF. In DNA form, the CDR3 reads TGTGCCAGCAGCTTAATGGCCGCTGAAGCTTTCTTT.

V gene TRBV18 combines with J gene TRBJ2-5, with TRBD1 matching 8 bases. This CDR3 region has 15 residues. From germline, CDR1 is KGHSH and CDR2 LQKENI. Germline trimming cut 2 bases from V and 4 bases from J; bases unmatched to any gene: 6. The CDR3 DNA reads TGTGCCAGCTCACCAGACAGGGGAGGTTTAGAGACCCAGTACTTC. It translates to CASSPDRGGLETQYF.

This rearrangement joins TRBV28 to TRBJ1-5, with unresolved D. Germline CDR1 MDHEN, CDR2 SYDVKM. Trimming left V 8 bases short and J 1 base short, with 12 bases between. This CDR3 region has 14 residues. CDR3 region: CASGRVGSNQPQHF. The DNA for the CDR3 is TGTGCCAGCGGTCGTGTGGGCAGCAATCAGCCCCAGCATTTT.

This clone showed up just once. This rearrangement joins TRBV6-5 to TRBJ2-5; 7 nucleotides agree with TRBD1. Trimming cost V 5 bases and J 7 bases; bases outside gene matches: 7. The CDR3 extends over 13 amino acids. The V gene's germline CDR1 is MNHEY and CDR2 SVGAGI. The CDR3 loop reads CASSERGQGTQYF. In nucleotides, the CDR3 is TGTGCCAGCAGTGAAAGGGGGCAGGGGACCCAGTACTTC.

In its sample, this clone was seen once. The chain couples TRBV14 to TRBJ1-2; D call uncertain. Germline V gene data show CDR1 as SGHDN and CDR2 as FVKESK. With 3 bases removed from V and 5 bases from J, the gap between germline ends came to 10 bases. CDR3 length equals 13 residues. CDR3 nucleotide sequence: TGTGCCAGCAGCCAGGGCCCGAAGTATGGCTACACCTTC. Protein sequence: CASSQGPKYGYTF.

A word on this clone: One end of the junction is discordant with germline, which a read error may explain. The V and J genes are TRBV6-5 and TRBJ2-6; TRBD1 matches 8 bases. The CDR3 consists of 14 residues. The V gene's germline CDR1 is MNHEY and CDR2 SVGAGI. CDR3 bases: TGTGCCAGTCAGGGGGCTGCAGGGGCCAACGGCCTGACTTTC. Translating it yields CASQGAAGANGLTF.

The chain's CDR3 is CASSQPSGDVNYGYTF. CDR3 DNA sequence: TGCGCCAGCAGCCAACCCTCAGGTGATGTTAACTATGGCTACACCTTC. The chain couples TRBV4-1 to TRBJ1-2; D gene unclear. This CDR3 has 16 amino acids. V was trimmed by 2 bases and J by 1 base, leaving 14 bases between them. Germline loops: CDR1 MGHRA, CDR2 YSYEKL.

J is TRBJ1-2 and V is TRBV2; 7 bases are shared with TRBD1. In germline, CDR1 is SNHLY, CDR2 FYNNEI. Losses at the gene ends were 10 bases for V and 0 bases for J; bases not matched to a gene: 5. The CDR3 consists of 13 residues. The CDR3 DNA reads TGTGCCACCCCCCAGGGGGCTAACTATGGCTACACCTTC. This gives the protein CATPQGANYGYTF.

The gene calls are TRBV18 and TRBJ2-7; weak D call: TRBD1 (7 bases). CDR3 length equals 15 residues. From germline, CDR1 is KGHSH and CDR2 LQKENI. V lost 4 bases and J lost 3, with 16 bases in between. The CDR3 DNA reads TGTGCCAGCTCACTCGAGATGCAGGGGGGCTACGAGCAGTACTTC. Its translation: CASSLEMQGGYEQYF.

This chain uses TRBV11-2 with TRBJ2-5; no firm D call. The J call is doubtful: the DNA matches TRBJ2-7 better. The CDR3 loop spans 13 amino acids. Looked up from germline, CDR1 is SGHAT and CDR2 is FQNNGV. The CDR3 here is CASSPRWAYEQYF. In DNA form, the CDR3 reads TGTGCCAGCAGCCCCCGGTGGGCATACGAGCAGTACTTC.

The rearrangement links TRBV7-8 to TRBJ2-3, with a weak D call TRBD2 (5 bases). Germline CDR1 SGHVS, CDR2 FQNEAQ. The CDR3 has 17 amino acids. V lost 0 bases and J lost 4, with 17 bases in between. As DNA, the CDR3 is TGTGCCAGCAGCTTAGCTGGGAGCGGTTTCAGAGCAGATACGCAGTATTTT. Amino acids: CASSLAGSGFRADTQYF.

CDR3 region: CSVGGGAGGTEAFF. In DNA, the CDR3 is TGCAGCGTTGGGGGCGGGGCTGGCGGCACTGAAGCTTTCTTT. The chain couples TRBV29-1 to TRBJ1-1, with a possible D match to TRBD1 (5 bases). V lost 4 bases to trimming and J lost 4 bases, with 16 bases between them. Germline V lookup: CDR1 SQVTM, CDR2 ANQGSEA. This CDR3 comprises 14 residues.

The V gene is TRBV29-1, the J gene TRBJ1-5; 10 bases map to TRBD1. CDR3 size: 14 residues. J was trimmed by 5 bases and V by 6 bases; bases with no gene match: 7. Germline V gene sequence: CDR1 SQVTM, CDR2 ANQGSEA. The DNA for the CDR3 is TGCAGCGTCGTACCGGGGACAGGGGATCAGCCCCAGCATTTT. It yields the protein CSVVPGTGDQPQHF.

V gene TRBV6-6 combines with J gene TRBJ1-5; D is possibly TRBD1 (6 bases). The CDR3 totals 16 residues. Trimming took 2 bases from V and 5 from J, leaving 16 bases between them. Looked up from germline, CDR1 is MNHNY and CDR2 is SVGAGI (reference sequence). CDR3 sequence (DNA): TGTGCCAGCAGTTACGGCCCTGGTGGGGGCGATCAGCCCCAGCATTTT. It translates to CASSYGPGGGDQPQHF.

This clone has just one count. The chain links TRBV11-3 to TRBJ1-3; D is ambiguous. V was shortened by 6 bases and J by 9 bases, with 18 bases between the two germline ends. This CDR3 spans 14 amino acids. Germline lookup yields CDR1 SGHNT and CDR2 YENEEA. The CDR3 region has the DNA TGTGCCAGCAGGGGTGGAGGGTCGGAGGCCACCATATATTTT. Its protein is CASRGGGSEATIYF.

V is TRBV30 and J is TRBJ2-7; 8 positions match TRBD1. There are 12 residues in the CDR3. Trimming at V came to 8 bases and at J to 4 bases, leaving 7 bases not matched to a gene. Per germline, CDR1 GTSNPN and CDR2 SVGIG (reference sequence). This CDR3 reads CAHQGAGYEQYF. Written as DNA, the CDR3 is TGTGCCCACCAGGGGGCGGGGTACGAGCAGTACTTC. Together with reference TRBV30 and TRBJ2-7, the CDR3 gives the full variable domain: SQTIHQWPATLVQPVGSPLSLECTVEGTSNPNLYWYRQAAGRGLQLLFYSVGIGQISSEVPQNLSASRPQDRQFILSSKKLLLSDSGFYLCAHQGAGYEQYFGPGTRLTVT.

This clone was observed once. The chain is built from TRBV5-1 and TRBJ2-6, with 7 bases identical to TRBD1. CDR1 is SGHRS, CDR2 YFSETQ, per germline. This CDR3 comprises 15 residues. After removal of 7 bases from V and 9 bases from J, the junction contained 13 bases not matched to a gene. The CDR3 spells CASEDRPGQLNVLTF. The CDR3 DNA reads TGCGCCAGCGAGGACAGGCCCGGACAGCTCAACGTCCTGACTTTC.

The V gene is TRBV7-8, the J gene TRBJ2-7; D unresolved. Germline CDR1 SGHVS, CDR2 FQNEAQ. Trimming took 3 bases from V and 3 from J, leaving 3 bases between them. The CDR3 has 11 amino acids. CDR3 DNA: TGTGCCAGCAGCTTCCACTACGAGCAGTACTTC. This gives the protein CASSFHYEQYF.

This clone has just a few counts. The chain employs TRBV6-1 and TRBJ2-7; a weak D match, TRBD1 (6 bases). The CDR3 is 15 amino acids. V dropped 2 bases and J dropped 2 bases, with 13 bases sitting between them. Germline V gene data show CDR1 as MNHNS and CDR2 as SASEGT. The CDR3 spells CASSERWGPTYEQYF. CDR3 DNA sequence: TGTGCCAGCAGTGAAAGGTGGGGGCCGACCTACGAGCAGTACTTC.

J is TRBJ1-5 and V is TRBV19, with a weak D call TRBD1 (5 bases). From germline, CDR1 is LNHDA and CDR2 SQIVND (reference sequence). V lost 0 bases to trimming and J lost 6 bases, with 15 bases between them. This CDR3 is 16 amino acids long. In nucleotides, the CDR3 is TGTGCCAGTAGTATAGAGTGGAAGGGCGGGGGTCAGCCCCAGCATTTT. This translates into CASSIEWKGGGQPQHF.